This is a list of T cell receptor beta chains from one sample in a study of blood T cell repertoires in COVID-19. Assay used: immunoSEQ multiplex PCR; TCRdb lists only in-frame clones, some missing. The sample includes 300,000 to 400,000 clones, more than 70% of them seen just once. The sample consisted of peripheral blood. The receptor set was obtained from a woman aged 45-59 years who had recovered from COVID-19. The CDR3 runs from the conserved cysteine through the conserved F or W. A D gene is named only where the DNA matches it firmly. Clone size is stated in some rows and not others, as once, few, many or a class when expanded.

>TRBJ2-2|TRBD1|TRBV9|NA
TGTGCCAGCAGCGTAGTAGGGACAGGGTATGGCGGGGAGCTGTTTTTT
CASSVVGTGYGGELFF
>TRBJ1-1|TRBD1|TRBV3-1/TRBV3-2|NA
TGTGCCAGCAGCCCCCGACAGGGGGCTGAAGCTTTCTTT
CASSPRQGAEAFF
>TRBJ2-1|NA|TRBV7-2|NA
TGTGCCAGCAGGGACGGCGGGGCCACAAGGGACAATGAGCAGTTCTTC
CASRDGGATRDNEQFF
>TRBJ1-1|TRBD1|TRBV7-9|once
TGTGCCAGCAGCTGGATAGCGGGGACAGCAGGAGCTTTCTTT
CASSWIAGTAGAFF
>TRBJ2-2|NA|TRBV27|NA
TGTGCCAGCAGTCCGCACAGGTCCGCGAACACCGGGGAGCTGTTTTTT
CASSPHRSANTGELFF
>TRBJ2-7|TRBD1|TRBV28|few
TGTGCCAGCAGTGGGACAGTTAGCTCCTACGAGCAGTACTTC
CASSGTVSSYEQYF
>TRBJ1-2|NA|TRBV7-2|NA
TGTGCCAGCAGCCAGTCCCTAGTAGCACTCAGGACTCCTGGCTACACCTTC
CASSQSLVALRTPGYTF
>TRBJ2-3|TRBD1|TRBV27|NA
TGTGCCAGCACCAGAGGGACAGGCTTCACAGATACGCAGTATTTT
CASTRGTGFTDTQYF
>TRBJ1-4|TRBD1|TRBV10-3|NA
TGTGCCATCAGTGAGTCGATCCCTGGGACAGGGACTAGAGGTGAAAAACTGTTTTTT
CAISESIPGTGTRGEKLFF
>TRBJ1-2|TRBD1|TRBV9|NA
TGTGCCAGCAGCGTAGTCGGGACAGGGGGCGGTGGCTACACCTTC
CASSVVGTGGGGYTF